This is a list of T cell receptor beta chains from one sample in a study of identical twins. MiXCR, applied by TCRdb to the 5' RACE reads, yields one record per CDR3 protein. The table lists roughly 250,000 distinct CDR3 sequences, roughly 7% of them singletons. This same sample was also taken into another study, of yellow fever vaccine responses in identical twins.

The sequencing input was memory (CD45RO+) T cells sorted from blood. All receptors derive from a woman younger than 35 in good health. The CDR3 runs from the conserved cysteine through the conserved F or W.

length	V	J	CDR3
14	TRBV12-3/TRBV12-4	TRBJ1-2	CASSRDTKNYGYTF
17	TRBV12-3/TRBV12-4	TRBJ2-4	CASSRTRGRWEGGIQYF
14	TRBV5-1	TRBJ1-1	CASSLANVPDGAFF
14	TRBV4-1	TRBJ2-1	CASSPLLAGEYLFF
14	TRBV27	TRBJ2-1	CASTPRGLAGEQFF
17	TRBV28	TRBJ2-6	CASIPGGAEPGANVLTF
11	TRBV20-1	TRBJ2-7	CSARSDYEQYF
15	TRBV28	TRBJ1-5	CASSTGRRSNQPQHF
12	TRBV6-5	TRBJ2-7	CASSSRSAEQYF
13	TRBV15	TRBJ1-5	CATSPSERQPQHF
15	TRBV24-1	TRBJ2-5	CATSDPQRDQETQYF
11	TRBV5-1	TRBJ1-1	CASSLEELAFF
16	TRBV5-1	TRBJ2-1	CASSNRQGREDNEQFF
14	TRBV5-1	TRBJ1-3	CASSSAGSGNTIYF
11	TRBV2	TRBJ2-7	CASRADRGQYF
16	TRBV4-1	TRBJ1-2	CASSQTVAATNYGYTF
16	TRBV28	TRBJ1-5	CASRDRRLLSNQPQHF
14	TRBV6-4	TRBJ2-3	CASSGRGGADTQYF
13	TRBV2	TRBJ2-3	CASSEVPGGTQYF
16	TRBV20-1	TRBJ2-2	CCARSSGGANTGELFF
13	TRBV29-1	TRBJ2-1	CSAMRREVNEQFF
15	TRBV5-1	TRBJ2-3	CASSLDQGPTDTQYF
19	TRBV11-1	TRBJ1-1	CASSEIGQVREGLNTEAFF
15	TRBV7-6	TRBJ2-5	CASSLDYSLQETQYF
16	TRBV27	TRBJ2-1	CASSLEGSGRAIEQFF
15	TRBV6-1	TRBJ2-5	CASLKSGTGEETQYF
15	TRBV6-1	TRBJ1-5	CASFSGQGGGQPQHF
16	TRBV20-1	TRBJ2-2	CSARDPDRTGTGELFF
15	TRBV12-3/TRBV12-4	TRBJ2-3	CASSLVGNLGHTQYF
13	TRBV2	TRBJ1-1	CASTPALNTEAFF
14	TRBV5-5	TRBJ1-2	CASSPDSGGYGYTF
14	TRBV6-1	TRBJ2-5	CASRTGGSRETQYF
18	TRBV12-3/TRBV12-4	TRBJ2-7	CASSLRASGRTGTYEQYF
14	TRBV29-1	TRBJ1-1	CSVQRGVGNTEAFF
11	TRBV12-3/TRBV12-4	TRBJ2-1	CASSLRNEQFF
14	TRBV3-1	TRBJ1-2	CASSQAGRGHGYTF
14	TRBV20-1	TRBJ2-2	CSATTSGRSGELFF
12	TRBV3-1	TRBJ1-2	CASSPGLYGYTF
15	TRBV5-5	TRBJ1-2	CASSLGRERDYGYTF
14	TRBV10-1	TRBJ1-1	CASSDSLMNTEAFF
16	TRBV24-1	TRBJ2-5	CATSDSAPTRMKTQYF
15	TRBV5-5	TRBJ2-1	CASRLRQAGGNEQFF
16	TRBV5-6	TRBJ2-5	CASSLAGTAARETQYF
17	TRBV24-1	TRBJ2-1	CATSDSRLAGSNNEQFF
17	TRBV21-1	TRBJ2-1	CASSAISGGARYNEQFF
15	TRBV7-6	TRBJ2-7	CASSGGGEMAYEQYF
14	TRBV29-1	TRBJ2-1	CSVEFSRNYNEQFF
15	TRBV3-1	TRBJ2-2	CASRRTSGNTGELFF
15	TRBV5-1	TRBJ2-1	CASRPGQGNYNEQFF
20	TRBV3-1	TRBJ2-6	CASSRDKVGQGGSGANVLTF
15	TRBV12-3/TRBV12-4	TRBJ1-1	CASSSRPGLITEAFF
14	TRBV28	TRBJ2-7	CASPRTSDSYEQYF
17	TRBV5-6	TRBJ2-1	CASSLVSASGRANEQFF
19	TRBV3-1	TRBJ2-2	CASSQGGSLGGRSTGELFF
16	TRBV5-1	TRBJ2-5	CASSFRSSGGQETQYF
14	TRBV3-1	TRBJ2-2	CASSPRRNTGELSF
18	TRBV4-1	TRBJ2-1	CASSQESRRGVAHNEQFF
14	TRBV5-6	TRBJ2-3	CASSLVVASDTQYF
12	TRBV10-3	TRBJ1-5	CAISAVGEPQHF
12	TRBV7-2	TRBJ2-1	CASSYDGTRRFF